This record covers a single T cell receptor beta chain. Which antigen it targets is not known. The record has no base qualities; no much larger clone is one base away. Taken with the paper, the label for treatment or condition translates to: allogeneic hematopoietic cell transplantation with graft depleted of TCRalphabeta T cells and CD19 B cells. TCRalphabeta/CD19-depleted allogeneic hematopoietic cell grafts were given to the transplant recipients, all of whom were children. CDR1 LNHDA and CDR2 SQIVND are derived from the germline V gene (reference sequence). Inclusive of the bounding cysteine and phenylalanine, the CDR3 is 15 residues long. CDR3 DNA only is kept here, 45 bases in frame from base 1. A distance of 18 bases separates the germline ends of V and J, which lose 5 bases and 10 bases respectively. The data belong to a study of T-cell reconstitution after alpha-beta-depleted transplantation in children (dated by TCRdb to the mid-2010s). About the full investigation: T-cell immune reconstitution after TCRalphabeta/CD19-depleted allogeneic hematopoietic cell transplantation in children was quantitatively tracked in the study by means of TCR repertoire profiling.

The full study reports these points: The frequencies of hyperexpanded clones fell over the following months, and after one year, T-cell counts and TCRbeta diversity were mostly attributed to newly produced T cells. The apparently early alphabetaT-cell count recovery about two months after transplant was reportedly dependent on only several hundred rapidly expanded clones derived from non-depleted graft cells. In some patients, the high TCRbeta diversity seen at day 60 was put down to recipient T cells and intrathymic progenitors that had survived conditioning.

Receptors were amplified or captured by PCR. The reads were generated on an Illumina HiSeq 2500. TCR library preparation used molecular barcoding, with unique molecular identifiers applied to normalize quantification of the TCRbeta repertoire. Clones were called with MiXCR by TCRdb after fastp trimmed the public reads at Q25, and only in-frame beta chains were retained. One record per CDR3 amino acid sequence lists the most common genes and DNA. The sample has around 800,000 distinct CDR3 sequences on record, roughly 16% of them singletons. The ten largest clones add up to 5% of the sample. Here the sequenced sample was PBMCs, mostly from graft donor cells, taken 360 days after TCRalphabeta/CD19-depleted stem cell transplant. The rearrangement joined TRBV19 to TRBJ1-6; tentative D gene TRBD1, with 5 bases matching. The source of this sequence is a male patient aged 10-17 years who had a stem cell transplant for acute lymphoblastic leukemia, so the T cells may come from the graft donor. The CDR3 is CASSVLDRGGSPLHF. The DNA is as follows: TGTGCCAGTAGTGTCCTCGACAGAGGAGGGTCACCCCTCCACTTT.